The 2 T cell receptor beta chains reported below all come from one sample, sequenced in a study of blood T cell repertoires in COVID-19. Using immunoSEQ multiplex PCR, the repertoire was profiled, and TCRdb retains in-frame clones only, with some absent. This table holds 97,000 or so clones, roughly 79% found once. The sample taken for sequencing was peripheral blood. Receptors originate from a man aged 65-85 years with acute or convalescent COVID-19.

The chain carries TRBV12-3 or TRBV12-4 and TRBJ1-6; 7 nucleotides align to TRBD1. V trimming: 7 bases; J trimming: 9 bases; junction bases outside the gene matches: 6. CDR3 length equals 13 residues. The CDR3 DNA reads TGTGCCAGCACCGACAGGGAAATTTCACCCCTCCACTTT. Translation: CASTDREISPLHF.

Here the CDR3 reads CSAPLGREAFF. Here the CDR3 DNA reads TGCAGTGCTCCTCTGGGCAGGGAAGCTTTCTTT. The rearrangement joins TRBV20-1 to TRBJ1-1, with unresolved D. The CDR3 has 11 amino acids. Germline V lookup: CDR1 DFQATT, CDR2 SNEGSKA (reference sequence). V gave up 5 bases and J gave up 8 bases, with 12 bases separating them.